This TCR beta chain was recorded in a study of blood T cells in healthy people across ages. This clonotype was found a few times. The CDR3 totals 14 residues. Germline assignment: CDR1 DFQATT and CDR2 SNEGSKA (reference sequence). Through a sample-barcoded 5' primer and a J-beta primer mix, a second PCR was run for roughly 7 to 11 cycles. TCRdb called the 5' RACE reads again in MiXCR, with one record for every CDR3 protein. The profile shows roughly 800,000 distinct CDR3 sequences, around 25% of them singletons. The sample also formed part of further work on T cells of mothers and their children. That paper states: Samples were obtained from a few healthy Caucasian mothers and their six children. Unrelated mother-child pairs always had slightly, but never significantly, lower normalized overlap than related pairs.

V and J are TRBV20-1 and TRBJ2-1; D perhaps matches TRBD2 (6 bases). The J call could be wrong; TRBJ2-5 is a better fit for the DNA end. The TCR was taken from a boy younger than 18 in good health. Material: blood. The CDR3 region has the DNA TGCAGTGCTCCCAGGAGCGGGTCGCAAGAGACCCAGTACTTC. Amino acids: CSAPRSGSQETQYF.